Listed here are 24 T cell receptor beta chains from one sample, sequenced in a study of T cell repertoires in cytomegalovirus infection. TCRdb analysed the reads with MiXCR anew, one entry per CDR3 protein. Of over 150,000 distinct CDR3 sequences detected, 15% to 20% appear once; the ten largest clones hold around 3.2%. Sequenced material: PBMCs. The receptors here all came from a human donor in good health (CMV status not recorded). Some clones in this sample may be carry-over from other donors' samples.

A single count supports this clonotype. The chain employs TRBV4-3 and TRBJ1-4, with D maybe TRBD1 (6 bases). This CDR3 is 14 amino acids long. Trimming cost V 4 bases and J 4 bases, with 10 bases left between them. Germline V CDR1 and CDR2: LGHNA, YSLEER. The CDR3 loop is CASSPDRINEKLFF. For the CDR3, the DNA is TGCGCCAGCAGCCCAGACAGGATTAATGAAAAACTGTTTTTT.

The rearrangement links TRBV9 to TRBJ2-2; 9 bases map to TRBD1. V trimming: 4 bases; J trimming: 2 bases; junction bases outside the gene matches: 12. Germline V CDR1 and CDR2: SGDLS, YYNGEE. CDR3 length: 18 amino acids. DNA for the CDR3: TGTGCCAGCAGCCTCCGTCCCGGGACAGGGATCAACACCGGGGAGCTGTTTTTT. This encodes CASSLRPGTGINTGELFF.

About this clonotype: A read error may produce the germline difference seen at one junction end. The chain employs TRBV11-2 and TRBJ2-2; a weak D match, TRBD1 (6 bases). The CDR3 extends over 17 amino acids. CDR1 is SGHAT and CDR2 is FQNNGV in the germline V gene. The DNA for the CDR3 is TGTGCCAGCAGCTTAAGGCTCTTGGGGGCCAACACCGGGGAGCCGTTTTTT. Amino acid sequence: CASSLRLLGANTGEPFF.

The rearrangement links TRBV12-3 or TRBV12-4 to TRBJ2-5, with 8 bases identical to TRBD2. This CDR3 region has 16 residues. V lost 2 bases and J lost 1; bases outside the gene matches: 6. CDR3 sequence (DNA): TGTGCCAGCAGTTTATTCGGCGGGGGGACCCAAGAGACCCAGTACTTC. Amino acids: CASSLFGGGTQETQYF.

In its sample, this clonotype was seen many times. The V and J genes are TRBV12-3 or TRBV12-4 and TRBJ1-5; 8 bases agree with TRBD1. The J segment lost 6 bases and the V segment lost 1 base, leaving 5 bases of the junction unmatched. The CDR3 extends over 15 amino acids. The chain's CDR3 is CASSLGSGGGQPQHF. The CDR3 DNA reads TGTGCCAGCAGTTTAGGGTCAGGGGGCGGTCAGCCCCAGCATTTT.

This clonotype has ten or more counts. The V and J genes are TRBV7-2 and TRBJ2-1; no clear D. V gave up 2 bases and J gave up 0 bases, with 8 bases separating them. The CDR3 covers 15 residues. Germline CDR1 SGHTA, CDR2 FQGNSA. DNA of the CDR3: TGTGCCAGCAGCTTAAGTTCCCCCTCCTACAATGAGCAGTTCTTC. Translation: CASSLSSPSYNEQFF.

This clonotype was observed at least ten times. The chain carries TRBV7-3 and TRBJ2-7; 7 bases are shared with TRBD1. This CDR3 spans 18 amino acids. Germline CDR1 SGHTA, CDR2 FQGTGA. The trim removed 1 base at V and 5 bases at J, leaving 17 bases unmatched. In DNA form, the CDR3 reads TGTGCCAGCAGCTTAAGGGGGACAGCCAACAGTCCTGCCAACGAGCAGTACTTC. Translated: CASSLRGTANSPANEQYF.

Ten or more counts support this clonotype. V usage is TRBV7-2 and J usage is TRBJ1-2, with no clear D. The CDR3 length is 14 residues. V lost 4 bases and J lost 0, with 9 bases in between. In germline, CDR1 is SGHTA, CDR2 FQGNSA. The CDR3 DNA is TGTGCCAGCAGCTCGGGCGGAACTAACTATGGCTACACCTTC. Translating gives CASSSGGTNYGYTF.

A word on this clonotype: With a much larger clone just one base away, this may be a read error. This sequence joins TRBV7-6 and TRBJ2-4; 13 nucleotides align to TRBD2. This CDR3 is 19 amino acids long. Germline-derived CDR1 and CDR2 are SGHVS and FNYEAQ. This CDR3 reads CASSLGPGLAGLSKIIQYF. The CDR3 nucleotides are TGTGCCAGCAGCTTGGGGCCGGGACTAGCGGGACTGTCCAAAATCATTCAGTACTTC.

The genes are TRBV28 and TRBJ2-4; unclear D gene. CDR1 and CDR2 from the germline V gene are MDHEN and SYDVKM. The CDR3 is 14 amino acids. Trimming left V 6 bases short and J 1 base short, with 10 bases between. As DNA, the CDR3 is TGTGCCAGCAGCCCTAATGATGCCAAAAACATTCAGTACTTC. The encoded protein is CASSPNDAKNIQYF.

This clonotype has just a few counts. The chain has TRBV20-1 and TRBJ2-2; the match to TRBD2 covers 10 bases. Germline V gene sequence: CDR1 DFQATT, CDR2 SNEGSKA (reference sequence). The junction had 1 base not matched to a gene; V was cut back by 0 bases and J by 3 bases. The CDR3 spans 15 residues. This chain's CDR3 is CSARDLAGDTGELFF. The CDR3 nucleotides read TGCAGTGCTAGAGATCTAGCGGGGGACACCGGGGAGCTGTTTTTT.

This clonotype has a handful of counts. One base away lies a much larger clone, so this may be a sequencing read error. The chain is built from TRBV7-2 and TRBJ2-6; D is undetermined. The CDR3 covers 14 residues. Trimming took 8 bases from V and 0 from J, leaving 8 bases between them. Germline CDR1 SGHTA, CDR2 FQGNSA. The CDR3: CASGAYSGANVLTF. CDR3 bases: TGTGCCAGCGGCGCGTACTCTGGGGCCAACGTCCTGACTTTC.

This clonotype turned up a few times. The chain joins TRBV23-1 to TRBJ2-5; possibly TRBD1 for D (6 bases). TRBV23-1 is an ORF, and what it does is uncertain. V shed 5 bases and J shed 3 bases, with 7 bases lying between them. There are 12 residues in the CDR3. CDR3 loop: CASSKGEETQYF. CDR3 nucleotides: TGCGCCAGCAGTAAGGGGGAAGAGACCCAGTACTTC.

This clonotype was observed a few times. The gene calls are TRBV3-1 and TRBJ2-6; D is unclear. Germline CDR1 reads LGHDT; CDR2 reads YNNKEL (reference sequence). V was trimmed by 4 bases and J by 0 bases, leaving 7 bases between them. The CDR3 length is 15 residues. The CDR3 DNA sequence: TGTGCCAGCAGCCCAACGGCCTCTGGGGCCAACGTCCTGACTTTC. Translated, it gives CASSPTASGANVLTF.

The gene calls are TRBV28 and TRBJ2-5; 7 nucleotides match TRBD2. Germline CDR1 MDHEN, CDR2 SYDVKM. The ends lost 2 bases at V and 6 bases at J; junction bases unmatched: 6. This CDR3 spans 14 amino acids. The CDR3 nucleotides read TGTGCCAGCAGTTTAGTCATCGGGAGGAAGACCCAGTACTTC. Translating gives CASSLVIGRKTQYF.

This clonotype was seen only a few times. The genes are TRBV19 and TRBJ1-2, with D possibly TRBD1 on 6 matching bases. The CDR3 has 14 residues. Trimming removed 6 bases at V and 5 bases at J, with 16 bases between. CDR1 and CDR2 from the germline V gene are LNHDA and SQIVND (reference sequence). The CDR3 sequence is CASSTIRDMYGYTF. In DNA form, the CDR3 reads TGTGCCAGTAGCACCATCCGGGACATGTATGGCTACACCTTC.

This clonotype appeared many times. The chain is built from TRBV11-2 and TRBJ1-1, with a tentative D call TRBD1 (5 bases). The CDR3 spans 15 residues. V was cut by 5 bases and J by 1 base, with 14 bases left in between. Germline V gene data show CDR1 as SGHAT and CDR2 as FQNNGV. CDR3 in amino acids: CASSPLRDRNTEAFF. For the CDR3, the DNA is TGTGCCAGCAGCCCTCTCCGTGACAGGAACACTGAAGCTTTCTTT.

This clonotype was detected a few times. The V call is TRBV6-2 or TRBV6-3, the J call TRBJ2-5; perhaps D is TRBD1 or TRBD2 (5 bases each). V shed 3 bases and J shed 7 bases, with 15 bases lying between them. The CDR3 extends over 14 amino acids. Per the germline V gene, CDR1 is MNHEY and CDR2 is SVGEGT. CDR3 coding DNA: TGTGCCAGCAGTTATACCGGGACCCTCAGGACCCAGTACTTC. Translating it yields CASSYTGTLRTQYF.

Comment on this clonotype: One base away lies a much larger clone, so this may be a sequencing read error. This sequence joins TRBV7-2 and TRBJ2-3; maybe TRBD1 (6 bases). V was shortened by 5 bases and J by 3 bases, with 18 bases between the two germline ends. In germline, CDR1 is SGHTA, CDR2 FQGNSA. This CDR3 has 16 residues. This CDR3 is CASSNPQGSRTDTQYF. The CDR3 bases are TGTGCCAGCAGCAACCCCCAGGGGAGTCGGACAGATACGCAGTATTTT.

V is TRBV19 and J is TRBJ1-3, with D perhaps TRBD1 (6 bases). V was shortened by 5 bases and J by 6 bases, with 8 bases between the two germline ends. The length of the CDR3 is 12 residues. Germline V gene data show CDR1 as LNHDA and CDR2 as SQIVND (reference sequence). The CDR3 nucleotides read TGTGCCAGTAGTTCAGGGGTAAACACCATATATTTT. Its protein is CASSSGVNTIYF.

This clonotype was recorded a few times. This rearrangement joins TRBV9 to TRBJ2-3; D unclear. CDR1 is SGDLS and CDR2 is YYNGEE in the germline V gene. V lost 0 bases to trimming and J lost 2 bases, with 13 bases between them. CDR3 size: 16 residues. CDR3 nucleotides: TGTGCCAGCAGCGTAGAAGGAAGCCGGGCCACAGATACGCAGTATTTT. This sequence encodes CASSVEGSRATDTQYF.

The chain is built from TRBV3-1 and TRBJ2-1; D perhaps matches TRBD2 (6 bases). The CDR3 spans 14 residues. Trimming cost V 0 bases and J 9 bases, with 12 bases left between them. The germline CDR1 and CDR2 sequences are LGHDT and YNNKEL (reference sequence). For the CDR3, the DNA is TGTGCCAGCAGCCAAGATCCGGGAGTAGGTGAGCAGTTCTTC. The encoded protein is CASSQDPGVGEQFF.

The chain links TRBV7-2 to TRBJ1-3; no definite D call. The germline gives CDR1 SGHTA, CDR2 FQGNSA. The CDR3 spans 14 residues. Trimming pared 1 base from V and 4 bases from J, leaving 8 bases between. The CDR3 sequence: CASSLEGSGNTIYF. The CDR3 DNA sequence: TGTGCCAGCAGCTTAGAGGGAAGCGGAAACACCATATATTTT.

This clonotype was recorded a few times. The V and J genes are TRBV11-3 and TRBJ2-1; 8 nucleotides line up with TRBD2. V gave up 1 base and J gave up 5 bases; unmatched junction bases: 1. Germline V gives CDR1 SGHNT, CDR2 YENEEA. This CDR3 is 14 amino acids long. The CDR3 region has the DNA TGTGCCAGCAGCTTAGCGGGAGGGCACAATGAGCAGTTCTTC. This encodes CASSLAGGHNEQFF. The complete variable domain, with remaining parts taken from reference TRBV11-3 and TRBJ2-1, reads EAGVVQSPRYKIIEKKQPVAFWCNPISGHNTLYWYLQNLGQGPELLIRYENEEAVDDSQLPKDRFSAERLKGVDSTLKIQPAELGDSAVYLCASSLAGGHNEQFFGPGTRLTVL.